This TCR beta chain was sequenced during a study of shared clonotypes between healthy human individuals. Study in general: Three plates each covered CD4 naive and memory; CD8 naive two, CD8 memory one. Study-wide results and limits: The study sampled only blood, and tissue repertoires likely differ. Sharing across four donors was highest in naive CD4 (around 5%) and lowest in memory CD8 (roughly 0.4%).

The germline V and J ends were trimmed by 1 base and 4 bases, with 11 bases remaining between them. The CDR3 runs to 14 residues. Germline CDR1 is SGHNT and CDR2 is YYREEE (reference sequence). Concerning this clone: The antigen is not known.

The data were produced by immunoSEQ multiplex PCR, yet TCRdb's version contains in-frame clones alone and is incomplete. The data contain a few hundred thousand clones, less than 98% of them singletons. The sample was naive CD4+ T cells sorted from blood. Stated subset: CD45RA+ positively selected. The gene calls are TRBV5-4 and TRBJ1-2; D gene uncertain. The receptor was derived from a woman younger than 45 in good health. CDR3 in DNA: TGTGCCAGCAGCTTGATCAGCAGCCCCTATGGCTACACCTTC. It translates to CASSLISSPYGYTF.